One sample yielded the 26 T cell receptor beta chains listed below, sequenced in a study of response to subunit inactivated influenza vaccine. TCRdb reprocessed the RT-PCR reads via MiXCR and lists one record per CDR3 protein. The sample lists a few hundred thousand distinct CDR3 sequences, 10% to 15% occurring once. This specimen consisted of non-naive T cells sorted from PBMCs, obtained less than 15 days before vaccination. The receptors were sampled from a man aged 45-65 years who received an inactivated influenza vaccine.

CDR3 coding DNA: TGTGCCAGTGGAGTTGGTGGCTCCTACAATGAGCAGTTCTTC. Its protein product is CASGVGGSYNEQFF. This chain links TRBV19 with TRBJ2-1, with D unresolved. This CDR3 contains 14 residues. The germline V gene has CDR1 LNHDA and CDR2 SQIVND (reference sequence). Trimming left V 8 bases short and J 0 bases short, with 11 bases between.

This clonotype was observed a handful of times. V usage is TRBV20-1 and J usage is TRBJ2-1; D unclear. Germline V gene data show CDR1 as DFQATT and CDR2 as SNEGSKA (reference sequence). This CDR3 has 14 residues. V was pared by 3 bases and J by 4 bases, with 13 bases between. The CDR3 DNA is TGCAGTGCTAGTTATTCGGGCGTATACAATGAGCAGTTCTTC. The encoded protein is CSASYSGVYNEQFF.

This clonotype was detected a few times. V and J are TRBV11-2 and TRBJ1-5; no definite D call. The ends were cut back, 1 base at V and 6 bases at J, with 7 bases in the middle. From germline, CDR1 is SGHAT and CDR2 FQNNGV. This CDR3 region has 13 residues. In nucleotides, the CDR3 is TGTGCCAGCAGCTTAGGGGTAATTCAGCCCCAGCATTTT. It encodes CASSLGVIQPQHF.

This chain connects TRBV20-1 to TRBJ1-2, with TRBD1 matching 7 bases. The CDR3 has 11 residues. V lost 7 bases to trimming and J lost 8 bases; unmatched junction nucleotides: 7. Germline assignment: CDR1 DFQATT and CDR2 SNEGSKA (reference sequence). The CDR3, as DNA: TGCAGTGTCCGACAGGGATACGGCTACACCTTC. Translation gives CSVRQGYGYTF.

This clonotype was counted at least ten times. The V call is TRBV4-3, the J call TRBJ2-5, with D maybe TRBD2 (6 bases). Deletions cut 0 bases from V and 10 bases from J, with 18 bases between. The germline V gene has CDR1 LGHNA and CDR2 YSLEER. This CDR3 spans 15 amino acids. The CDR3 is CASSQDWGDGVVQYF. The CDR3 DNA is TGCGCCAGCAGCCAAGATTGGGGGGACGGGGTTGTCCAGTACTTC.

This clonotype occurred many times. The rearrangement uses TRBV6-1 and TRBJ2-7; TRBD2 aligns across 12 bases. V dropped 6 bases and J dropped 2; count of bases not matched to a gene: 8. The CDR3 runs 16 residues. The germline CDR1 and CDR2 sequences are MNHNS and SASEGT. CDR3 amino acids: CASSRGLAGNPYEQYF. CDR3 sequence (DNA): TGTGCCAGCAGCCGTGGACTAGCGGGAAACCCCTACGAGCAGTACTTC.

The gene calls are TRBV4-3 and TRBJ1-1; 7 positions match TRBD1. Germline trimming cut 6 bases from V and 2 bases from J; bases unmatched to any gene: 6. The germline CDR1 and CDR2 sequences are LGHNA and YSLEER. The CDR3 is 14 amino acids. The CDR3 DNA follows: TGCGCCAGCAGGGGACAGCATCTTAACACTGAAGCTTTCTTT. Its protein product is CASRGQHLNTEAFF.

Many counts were recorded for this clonotype. The rearrangement joins TRBV12-3 or TRBV12-4 to TRBJ2-1, with no clear D. Trimming stripped 6 bases from V and 0 bases from J, with 9 bases between. The CDR3 contains 14 residues. The CDR3 is CASRGLSSYNEQFF. The CDR3 region has the DNA TGTGCCAGCAGAGGTCTGAGCTCCTACAATGAGCAGTTCTTC.

The chain employs TRBV24-1 and TRBJ2-1; perhaps TRBD1 as D (6 bases). Germline CDR1 reads KGHDR; CDR2 reads SFDVKD. The CDR3 has 13 residues. The germline V and J ends were trimmed by 9 bases and 8 bases, with 16 bases remaining between them. CDR3 sequence reads: CATLGGPFDEQFF. CDR3 DNA: TGTGCCACCCTTGGGGGCCCATTTGATGAGCAGTTCTTC.

The chain employs TRBV28 and TRBJ2-7; 9 bases match TRBD1. This CDR3 comprises 16 residues. Looked up from germline, CDR1 is MDHEN and CDR2 is SYDVKM. With 5 bases clipped from V and 3 bases from J, the junction kept 11 bases outside the gene matches. The CDR3 sequence: CASSTPGTGIGYEQYF. The CDR3 nucleotides are TGTGCCAGCAGTACCCCCGGGACAGGGATTGGCTACGAGCAGTACTTC.

A few counts support this clonotype. The chain carries TRBV4-2 and TRBJ1-3; D possibly corresponds to TRBD1 (6 bases). The CDR3 is 16 residues long. V was pared by 2 bases and J by 4 bases, with 15 bases between. Germline V gives CDR1 LGHNA, CDR2 YNFKEQ. CDR3 protein: CASSQTGQGMGNTIYF. CDR3 DNA: TGTGCCAGCAGCCAAACGGGGCAGGGGATGGGAAACACCATATATTTT.

This clonotype was seen ten or more times. The chain combines TRBV29-1 with TRBJ2-3; 7 bases match TRBD2. Losses at the gene ends were 5 bases for V and 3 bases for J; bases not matched to a gene: 8. Germline V gene lookup returns CDR1 SQVTM and CDR2 ANQGSEA. This CDR3 comprises 14 residues. CDR3 region: CSVKRDQGTDTQYF. As DNA, the CDR3 is TGCAGCGTTAAGCGGGATCAGGGAACAGATACGCAGTATTTT.

This clonotype was detected many times. The chain couples TRBV7-9 to TRBJ1-2; 7 bases are a match to TRBD1. This CDR3 is built from 14 residues. The junction had 8 bases not matched to a gene; V was cut back by 3 bases and J by 7 bases. The germline CDR1 and CDR2 sequences are SEHNR and FQNEAQ (reference sequence). The CDR3 sequence is CASSLGQGELGYTF. The CDR3 bases are TGTGCCAGCAGCTTGGGGCAGGGGGAGCTTGGCTACACCTTC.

The table lists this clonotype with many counts. V is TRBV4-1 and J is TRBJ2-7; 9 bases agree with TRBD1. Germline V gene lookup returns CDR1 MGHRA and CDR2 YSYEKL. J gave up 2 bases and V 3 bases, and 5 bases lay outside the gene matches. The CDR3 is made up of 15 amino acids. Here the CDR3 DNA reads TGCGCCAGCAGCCAGGGGACAGGGTTAACCTACGAGCAGTACTTC. Amino acids: CASSQGTGLTYEQYF.

The chain has TRBV12-3 or TRBV12-4 and TRBJ2-2; TRBD1 aligns across 9 bases. V gave up 0 bases and J gave up 1 base; unmatched junction bases: 3. This CDR3 has 17 residues. DNA of the CDR3: TGTGCCAGCAGTTTAGCCGGACAGGGGATGAACACCGGGGAGCTGTTTTTT. This encodes CASSLAGQGMNTGELFF.

This clonotype was counted between two and nine times. This sequence joins TRBV27 and TRBJ1-2, with 9 bases aligning to TRBD1. Germline V gene sequence: CDR1 MNHEY, CDR2 SMNVEV (reference sequence). V dropped 6 bases and J dropped 7; count of bases not matched to a gene: 9. This CDR3 comprises 14 residues. The CDR3 sequence: CASRPDRGSGGYTF. CDR3 coding DNA: TGTGCCAGCAGACCCGACAGGGGGTCCGGTGGCTACACCTTC.

The CDR3 region has the DNA TGTGCCAGCAGCAGTAGCGGGAGGGTCTACAATGAGCAGTTCTTC. Translation: CASSSSGRVYNEQFF. The J gene is TRBJ2-1, the V gene TRBV7-9, with 11 bases matching TRBD2. The germline V gene encodes CDR1 SEHNR and CDR2 FQNEAQ (reference sequence). The CDR3 runs to 15 residues. With 5 bases clipped from V and 3 bases from J, the junction kept 3 bases outside the gene matches.

The V call is TRBV24-1, the J call TRBJ1-1; no firm D call. This CDR3 comprises 13 residues. Trimming pared 6 bases from V and 0 bases from J, leaving 7 bases between. CDR1 is KGHDR, CDR2 SFDVKD, per germline. The CDR3 DNA follows: TGTGCCACCAGTCAAGGGATGAACACTGAAGCTTTCTTT. Protein sequence: CATSQGMNTEAFF.

Ten or more counts support this clonotype. This chain uses TRBV7-9 with TRBJ2-1; no clear D. The CDR3 is 13 amino acids. With 3 bases removed from V and 6 bases from J, the gap between germline ends came to 9 bases. Germline CDR1 and CDR2: SEHNR and FQNEAQ (reference sequence). CDR3 protein: CASSFLRFNEQFF. In DNA, the CDR3 is TGTGCCAGCAGCTTTCTCCGTTTCAATGAGCAGTTCTTC.

This clonotype was counted once. This chain links TRBV7-9 with TRBJ2-5; TRBD1 matches at 11 bases. The junction had 9 bases not matched to a gene; V was cut back by 4 bases and J by 5 bases. Germline loops: CDR1 SEHNR, CDR2 FQNEAQ (reference sequence). The CDR3 consists of 16 residues. CDR3 loop: CASSYTGTGGRETQYF. CDR3 nucleotides: TGTGCCAGCAGCTATACCGGGACAGGGGGTAGGGAGACCCAGTACTTC.

This clonotype appeared many times. The rearrangement uses TRBV6-6 and TRBJ2-5; no reliable D call. Germline V gives CDR1 MNHNY, CDR2 SVGAGI (reference sequence). V shed 10 bases and J shed 1 base, with 13 bases lying between them. This CDR3 spans 13 amino acids. The CDR3 reads CATRSLAQETQYF. In DNA form, the CDR3 reads TGTGCCACCCGTAGTTTGGCCCAAGAGACCCAGTACTTC.

The J gene is TRBJ2-3, the V gene TRBV7-3, with 7 bases matching TRBD1. CDR1 and CDR2 (germline): SGHTA, FQGTGA. The CDR3 consists of 14 residues. Trimming at V came to 2 bases and at J to 4 bases, leaving 3 bases not matched to a gene. The CDR3 bases are TGTGCCAGCAGCTTATCTCAGGGGGCAGATACGCAGTATTTT. As protein: CASSLSQGADTQYF.

This clonotype turned up a few times. This rearrangement joins TRBV6-1 to TRBJ2-7, with D possibly being TRBD1 (6 bases). CDR3 size: 16 residues. Looked up from germline, CDR1 is MNHNS and CDR2 is SASEGT. V lost 5 bases, J lost 0 bases, and 17 bases lay in between. This CDR3 is CASSTFGQTHSYEQYF. DNA of the CDR3: TGTGCCAGCAGTACCTTCGGACAGACTCACTCCTACGAGCAGTACTTC.

The V call is TRBV13, the J call TRBJ1-1; TRBD1 matches 10 bases. CDR3 size: 16 residues. The V gene's germline CDR1 is PRHDT and CDR2 FYEKMQ (reference sequence). J lost 5 bases, V lost 0 bases, and 6 bases had no gene match. CDR3 loop: CASSLGTGGLGTEAFF. The CDR3 region has the DNA TGTGCCAGCAGCTTAGGGACAGGGGGCCTGGGGACTGAAGCTTTCTTT. Looking up the rest from reference TRBV13 and TRBJ1-1 gives the full variable domain: AAGVIQSPRHLIKEKRETATLKCYPIPRHDTVYWYQQGPGQDPQFLISFYEKMQSDKGSIPDRFSAQQFSDYHSELNMSSLELGDSALYFCASSLGTGGLGTEAFFGQGTRLTVV.

This clonotype was detected a few times. The chain employs TRBV15 and TRBJ2-5, with 10 nucleotides matching TRBD1. The trim removed 5 bases at V and 2 bases at J, leaving 14 bases unmatched. Looked up from germline, CDR1 is LNHNV and CDR2 is YYDKDF (reference sequence). The CDR3 length is 18 residues. CDR3 DNA: TGTGCCACCAGCGCAGGACAGGGGGTTTTCCAGTTTCAAGAGACCCAGTACTTC. It yields the protein CATSAGQGVFQFQETQYF.

Ten or more counts support this clonotype. V usage is TRBV30 and J usage is TRBJ2-3; 7 bases line up with TRBD1. The V gene end was trimmed by 3 bases and the J gene end by 0 bases; junction bases not matched to a gene: 6. This CDR3 is built from 15 residues. Germline V gives CDR1 GTSNPN, CDR2 SVGIG (reference sequence). The CDR3 region is CAWRIQGPSTDTQYF. Written as DNA, the CDR3 is TGTGCCTGGAGGATACAGGGGCCTAGCACAGATACGCAGTATTTT. The full variable domain, in which reference TRBV30 and TRBJ2-3 provide the parts outside the CDR3, is SQTIHQWPATLVQPVGSPLSLECTVEGTSNPNLYWYRQAAGRGLQLLFYSVGIGQISSEVPQNLSASRPQDRQFILSSKKLLLSDSGFYLCAWRIQGPSTDTQYFGPGTRLTVL.